The clone carrying this TCR beta chain was observed at least ten times. What it binds is not known. The library was designed around alpha chains, so this beta chain is a stray read whose abundance carries little weight. Specified time point: sample taken at primary tumor resection. TCRdb itself ran the 5' RACE reads through MiXCR, one entry per CDR3 protein. This table holds roughly 9,000 distinct CDR3 sequences, 5.5% to 7% found once. This record comes from a study of spatial heterogeneity in lung cancer. With 4 bases removed from V and 0 bases from J, the gap between germline ends came to 9 bases. CDR1 MNHEY and CDR2 SVGAGI come from the germline V gene. The CDR3 totals 14 residues. Study results and caveats: Intratumoral expanded alpha and beta TCR counts were found to track tumor mutation counts.

V is TRBV6-5 and J is TRBJ1-1, with D perhaps matching TRBD1 (5 bases). The source is a male donor with early-stage non-small cell lung cancer. This material consisted of lung tumor tissue, taken at surgery. CDR3 residues: CASSLGALNTEAFF. The CDR3 region has the DNA TGTGCCAGCAGTTTAGGGGCTTTGAACACTGAAGCTTTCTTT.